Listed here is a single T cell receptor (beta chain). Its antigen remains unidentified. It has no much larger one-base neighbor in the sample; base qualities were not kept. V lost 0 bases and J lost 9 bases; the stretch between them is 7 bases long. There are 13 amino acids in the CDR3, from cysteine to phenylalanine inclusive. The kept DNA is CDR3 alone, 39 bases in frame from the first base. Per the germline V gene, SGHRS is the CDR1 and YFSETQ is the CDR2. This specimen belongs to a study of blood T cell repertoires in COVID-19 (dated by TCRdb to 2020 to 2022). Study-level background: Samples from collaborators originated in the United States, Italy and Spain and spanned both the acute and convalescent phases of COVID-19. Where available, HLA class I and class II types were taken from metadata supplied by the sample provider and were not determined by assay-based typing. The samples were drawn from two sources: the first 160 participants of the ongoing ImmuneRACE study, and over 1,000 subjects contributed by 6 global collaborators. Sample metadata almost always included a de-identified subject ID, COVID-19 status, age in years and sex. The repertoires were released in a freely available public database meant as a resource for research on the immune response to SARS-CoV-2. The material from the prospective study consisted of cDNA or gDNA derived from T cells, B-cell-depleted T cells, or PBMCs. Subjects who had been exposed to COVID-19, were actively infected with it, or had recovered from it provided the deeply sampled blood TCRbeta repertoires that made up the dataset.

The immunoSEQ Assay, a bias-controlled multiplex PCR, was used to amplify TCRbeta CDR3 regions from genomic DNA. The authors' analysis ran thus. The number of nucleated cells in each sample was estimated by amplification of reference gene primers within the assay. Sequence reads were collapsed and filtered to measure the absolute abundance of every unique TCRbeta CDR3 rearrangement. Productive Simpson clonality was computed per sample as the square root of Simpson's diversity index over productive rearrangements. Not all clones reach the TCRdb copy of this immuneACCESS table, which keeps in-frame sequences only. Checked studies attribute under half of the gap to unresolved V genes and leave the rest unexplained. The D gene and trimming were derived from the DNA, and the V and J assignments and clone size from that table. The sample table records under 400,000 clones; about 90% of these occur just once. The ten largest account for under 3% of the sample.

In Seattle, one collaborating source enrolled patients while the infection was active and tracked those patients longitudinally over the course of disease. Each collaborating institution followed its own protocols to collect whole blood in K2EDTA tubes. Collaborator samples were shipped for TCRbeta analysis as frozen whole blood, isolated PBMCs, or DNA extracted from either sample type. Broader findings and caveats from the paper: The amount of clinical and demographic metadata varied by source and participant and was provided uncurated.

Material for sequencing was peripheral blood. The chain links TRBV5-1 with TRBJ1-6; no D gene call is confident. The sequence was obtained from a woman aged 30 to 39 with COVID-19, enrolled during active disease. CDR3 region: CASSLEPASPLHF. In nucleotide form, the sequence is TGCGCCAGCAGCTTGGAGCCCGCTTCACCCCTCCACTTT.